This T cell receptor beta chain was found in a study of cytomegalovirus exposure and HLA in healthy donors. Trimming took 6 bases from V and 5 from J, leaving 13 bases between them. The germline gives CDR1 MNHNS, CDR2 SASEGT. This CDR3 has 13 residues. All the people who gave samples were healthy bone marrow donors. This clone is a singleton in its sample. PCR used 60 Vbeta primers and 13 Jbeta primers. The assay was immunoSEQ multiplex PCR, and TCRdb's table has in-frame clones only and misses some. The sample has under 200,000 clones, over 80% seen once. This TCR was recovered from a male donor in good health and CMV-seropositive. The sequenced sample consisted of PBMCs. The rearrangement joins TRBV6-1 to TRBJ2-5; D is perhaps TRBD2 (6 bases). CDR3 bases: TGTGCCAGCAGGCCGGGAGTGTCGGAGACCCAGTACTTC. Encoded protein: CASRPGVSETQYF.